This is a list of T cell receptor beta chains from one sample in a study of T cells after posttransplantation cyclophosphamide. Using immunoSEQ multiplex PCR, the repertoire was profiled, and TCRdb retains in-frame clones only, with some absent. Seen here are around 43,000 clones, roughly 92% observed once, and the top ten hold around 3%. The sample was PBMCs. The receptor source for this set is a woman in her forties or fifties in good health and a related stem cell transplant donor. Both conserved end residues are part of each CDR3. For some rows the clone size is stated as once, few or many, or as a class when expanded; others skip it.

NA TRBV10-3 CAISDPEETQYF
NA TRBV5-1 CASSGGTANEKLFF
NA TRBV7-9 CASSYTGQGRPLAKNIQYF
NA TRBV7-2 CASSLAGGSIYEQYF
NA TRBV29-1 CSVDTDRPSYEQYF
once TRBV28 CASSPRLSQTDTQYF
once TRBV12-5 CASGLVGHPGNTIYF
NA TRBV6-5 CASSYSDKLETQYF
NA TRBV9 CASSALTSGGTDTQYF
once TRBV7-3 CASSLPGQGENEQFF
NA TRBV5-4 CASSLEAGTINSPLHF
NA TRBV7-3 CASSPGGGSYNEQFF